The 18 T cell receptor beta chains given below trace back to one sample, sequenced in a study of cytomegalovirus exposure and HLA in healthy donors. 13 Jbeta primers and 60 Vbeta primers were used for the PCR. Sequenced by immunoSEQ multiplex PCR; TCRdb stores in-frame clones only, minus some. The data contain hundreds of thousands of clones, 70% to 80% of them singletons. Sequenced sample: PBMCs. Receptor source: a man aged 35-49 years in good health and CMV-seronegative.

The J gene is TRBJ2-3, the V gene TRBV7-6; TRBD2 agrees at 10 bases. From germline, CDR1 is SGHVS and CDR2 FNYEAQ. The CDR3 has 14 amino acids. With 5 bases clipped from V and 3 bases from J, the junction kept 2 bases outside the gene matches. The CDR3: CASSLGLATDTQYF. The CDR3 DNA is TGTGCCAGCAGCCTGGGACTAGCGACAGATACGCAGTATTTT.

The chain carries TRBV2 and TRBJ2-1, with TRBD2 matching 10 bases. Germline V CDR1 and CDR2: SNHLY, FYNNEI. This CDR3 contains 13 residues. With 7 bases clipped from V and 6 bases from J, the junction kept 3 bases outside the gene matches. The CDR3 is CASKLAGINEQFF. CDR3 coding DNA: TGTGCCAGCAAACTAGCGGGAATCAATGAGCAGTTCTTC.

The chain is built from TRBV7-2 and TRBJ2-2, with D uncertain. Germline V lookup: CDR1 SGHTA, CDR2 FQGNSA. V shed 2 bases and J shed 1 base, with 5 bases lying between them. This CDR3 has 14 amino acids. CDR3 amino acids: CASSLPQNTGELFF. The CDR3 coding sequence is TGTGCCAGCAGCTTACCCCAGAACACCGGGGAGCTGTTTTTT.

J is TRBJ2-5 and V is TRBV9; 7 bases fit TRBD2. The junction had 6 bases not matched to a gene; V was cut back by 0 bases and J by 7 bases. Germline loops: CDR1 SGDLS, CDR2 YYNGEE. CDR3 length: 14 residues. The DNA for the CDR3 is TGTGCCAGCAGCGTAGGGGGGGGAAGAGGGACCCAGTACTTC. Protein product: CASSVGGGRGTQYF.

The chain employs TRBV29-1 and TRBJ1-2, with D possibly TRBD1 on 6 matching bases. The CDR3 sequence is 12 residues long. CDR1 is SQVTM, CDR2 ANQGSEA, per germline. Trimming removed 8 bases from V and 8 bases from J, with 18 bases in between. CDR3 protein: CSPEGQLSGYTF. Written as DNA, the CDR3 is TGCAGCCCCGAGGGACAACTCTCCGGCTACACCTTC.

Only one count was recorded for this clone. The chain is built from TRBV30 and TRBJ2-2, with TRBD1 matching 9 bases. V lost 8 bases and J lost 5; bases outside the gene matches: 9. CDR1 is GTSNPN, CDR2 SVGIG, per germline (reference sequence). The CDR3 extends over 14 amino acids. CDR3 coding DNA: TGTGCCGAGACACGGGACAGGGTTACCGGGGAGCTGTTTTTT. Protein product: CAETRDRVTGELFF.

A few counts support this clone. The genes are TRBV7-8 and TRBJ1-1, with D hard to call. The CDR3 spans 14 residues. The germline V gene encodes CDR1 SGHVS and CDR2 FQNEAQ. Trimming removed 4 bases from V and 0 bases from J, with 9 bases in between. The CDR3 reads CASSSYYMNTEAFF. DNA for the CDR3: TGTGCCAGCAGCTCCTATTATATGAACACTGAAGCTTTCTTT.

This chain joins TRBV7-8 and TRBJ2-2; 7 nucleotides match TRBD2. J gave up 4 bases and V 4 bases, and 9 bases lay outside the gene matches. CDR3 length: 16 residues. Germline V lookup: CDR1 SGHVS, CDR2 FQNEAQ. The chain's CDR3 is CASSSPRRESTGELFF. In nucleotides, the CDR3 is TGTGCCAGCAGCTCCCCTCGGCGGGAGAGCACCGGGGAGCTGTTTTTT.

The gene calls are TRBV2 and TRBJ1-6; D call uncertain. CDR1 and CDR2 from the germline V gene are SNHLY and FYNNEI. The CDR3 extends over 15 amino acids. CDR3: CAVREQEADNSPLHF. For the CDR3, the DNA is TGTGCGGTCCGGGAGCAGGAAGCGGATAATTCACCCCTCCACTTT.

The chain recombines TRBV7-9 with TRBJ2-7; 7 positions agree with TRBD1. CDR3 length: 16 residues. V was clipped by 5 bases and J by 3 bases; unmatched bases: 13. The germline V gene encodes CDR1 SEHNR and CDR2 FQNEAQ (reference sequence). DNA for the CDR3: TGTGCCAGCAGCGCGATTCAGGGGGTTTATCTCTACGAGCAGTACTTC. Amino acids: CASSAIQGVYLYEQYF. Combining the CDR3 with reference TRBV7-9 and TRBJ2-7 gives the whole variable domain DTGVSQNPRHKITKRGQNVTFRCDPISEHNRLYWYRQTLGQGPEFLTYFQNEAQLEKSRLLSDRFSAERPKGSFSTLEIQRTEQGDSAMYLCASSAIQGVYLYEQYFGPGTRLTVT.

The chain links TRBV18 to TRBJ2-5; tentatively, D is TRBD1 (6 bases). The V end lost 0 bases, the J end lost 2 bases, and 13 bases lay between the germline ends. This CDR3 comprises 16 residues. The germline V gene has CDR1 KGHSH and CDR2 LQKENI. In DNA, the CDR3 is TGTGCCAGCTCACCACCACAATGGGACATTCAAGAGACCCAGTACTTC. This codes for CASSPPQWDIQETQYF.

This clone came up once. The chain carries TRBV18 and TRBJ1-5; perhaps TRBD1 as D (5 bases). From germline, CDR1 is KGHSH and CDR2 LQKENI. V was pared by 0 bases and J by 7 bases, with 13 bases between. This CDR3 spans 15 amino acids. The CDR3 region is CASSPPGQGGQPQHF. As DNA, the CDR3 is TGTGCCAGCTCACCACCGGGGCAGGGTGGACAGCCCCAGCATTTT.

The V gene is TRBV7-6, the J gene TRBJ2-7; D might be TRBD2 (6 bases). Between the trimmed V and J ends, which lost 6 bases and 0 bases, there was a span of 9 bases. Looked up from germline, CDR1 is SGHVS and CDR2 is FNYEAQ. This CDR3 has 13 residues. DNA of the CDR3: TGTGCCAGCAGTCCGGGAGACTCCTACGAGCAGTACTTC. This translates into CASSPGDSYEQYF. Combining the CDR3 with reference TRBV7-6 and TRBJ2-7 gives the whole variable domain GAGVSQSPRYKVTKRGQDVALRCDPISGHVSLYWYRQALGQGPEFLTYFNYEAQQDKSGLPNDRFSAERPEGSISTLTIQRTEQRDSAMYRCASSPGDSYEQYFGPGTRLTVT.

This clone was seen many times. The chain recombines TRBV10-3 with TRBJ1-3; D is unclear. Per the germline V gene, CDR1 is ENHRY and CDR2 is SYGVKD. This CDR3 is 13 amino acids long. V was shortened by 6 bases and J by 4 bases, with 10 bases between the two germline ends. DNA of the CDR3: TGTGCCATCAGAGCCCCGTCCGGAAACACCATATATTTT. The encoded protein is CAIRAPSGNTIYF.

The V gene is TRBV4-3, the J gene TRBJ1-2; no clear D. The CDR3 has 13 amino acids. V was pared by 3 bases and J by 6 bases, with 11 bases between. Germline V gene data show CDR1 as LGHNA and CDR2 as YSLEER. The CDR3: CASSQSSGDGYTF. The CDR3, as DNA: TGCGCCAGCAGCCAGTCGAGCGGAGATGGCTACACCTTC.

In regard to this clone: Relative to the germline gene, one junction end is altered; a read error may explain this. The sample contains more than one DNA sequence encoding this CDR3. The chain combines TRBV27 with TRBJ1-1; D gene ambiguous. CDR1 and CDR2 from the germline V gene are MNHEY and SMNVEV (reference sequence). This CDR3 has 13 amino acids. In nucleotides, the CDR3 is TGTGCCAGCAGTTTACGGGGTTACACTGAGGCTTTCTTT. It specifies CASSLRGYTEAFF.

This clone was recorded only once. The chain recombines TRBV28 with TRBJ2-7; TRBD2 matches at 7 bases. CDR1 is MDHEN, CDR2 SYDVKM, per germline. This CDR3 comprises 16 residues. The junction had 17 bases not matched to a gene; V was cut back by 6 bases and J by 6 bases. CDR3 bases: TGTGCCAGCAGCCCACCCGCCGCGGCGGGAGTACGCGAGCAGTACTTC. Protein: CASSPPAAAGVREQYF.

The chain carries TRBV2 and TRBJ2-5; TRBD2 matches 9 bases. V shed 6 bases, J shed 9 bases, and the junction held 11 bases outside the gene matches. Germline V gives CDR1 SNHLY, CDR2 FYNNEI. This CDR3 comprises 14 residues. CDR3 nucleotide sequence: TGTGCCAGCAGCGAACTAGCGGGTCCGGGGGCCCAGTACTTC. Translation gives CASSELAGPGAQYF.